A single sample gave rise to the 19 T cell receptor beta chains below, sequenced in a study of beta chain features in type 1 diabetes. Sequenced material consisted of expressed TCRB transcripts (all of the isolated RNA was reverse transcribed). Profiled with immunoSEQ multiplex PCR; TCRdb holds only in-frame clones, not every one. This repertoire shows some 63,000 clones, about 55% found once; its top ten account for over 2%. Material: Tregs from blood. The receptors shown here come from a woman in her late teens or twenties in good health.

The rearrangement joins TRBV19 to TRBJ2-5; 7 positions match TRBD2. V dropped 2 bases and J dropped 4; count of bases not matched to a gene: 10. CDR1 is LNHDA, CDR2 SQIVND, per germline (reference sequence). The length of the CDR3 is 16 residues. The CDR3 here is CASSITGTKGGETQYF. The CDR3 DNA follows: TGTGCCAGTAGTATAACCGGGACTAAAGGCGGAGAGACCCAGTACTTC.

This clone was found a few times. The V and J genes are TRBV5-1 and TRBJ2-7; a weak D match, TRBD2 (7 bases). V dropped 5 bases and J dropped 1 base, with 13 bases sitting between them. From germline, CDR1 is SGHRS and CDR2 YFSETQ. CDR3 length: 14 residues. The chain's CDR3 is CASSLGGGSYEQYF. CDR3 DNA: TGCGCCAGCAGTTTAGGGGGGGGGTCCTACGAGCAGTACTTC.

The rearrangement links TRBV18 to TRBJ2-5; TRBD2 matches at 7 bases. CDR1 and CDR2 (germline): KGHSH, LQKENI. V was pared by 4 bases and J by 5 bases, with 10 bases of the junction left unmatched. CDR3 length: 15 amino acids. CDR3: CASSRRPLGGETQYF. Here the CDR3 DNA reads TGTGCCAGCTCACGGCGGCCCCTCGGGGGGGAGACCCAGTACTTC.

The chain links TRBV5-1 to TRBJ1-6; TRBD1 agrees at 7 bases. Germline V gene sequence: CDR1 SGHRS, CDR2 YFSETQ. The CDR3 length is 14 residues. The trim removed 0 bases at V and 14 bases at J, leaving 8 bases unmatched. CDR3 region: CASSLAQQGRTLHF. The CDR3 DNA follows: TGCGCCAGCAGCTTGGCCCAACAGGGGAGAACCCTCCACTTT.

This chain joins TRBV5-1 and TRBJ2-5; 9 nucleotides match TRBD1. CDR1 and CDR2 (germline): SGHRS, YFSETQ. CDR3 length: 14 amino acids. J lost 8 bases, V lost 3 bases, and 8 bases had no gene match. CDR3 sequence: CASSSGQGGGTQYF. CDR3 DNA: TGCGCCAGCAGCTCGGGACAGGGCGGAGGAACCCAGTACTTC.

Details on this clone: Compared with germline, one end of the junction differs, possibly owing to a read error. The chain links TRBV19 to TRBJ2-1, with D maybe TRBD1 (7 bases). The length of the CDR3 is 14 residues. Germline V gene sequence: CDR1 LNHDA, CDR2 SQIVND (reference sequence). Written as DNA, the CDR3 is TGTGCCAGTAGCATAGCGAGGGGGCGGGGTGAGCAGTTCTTC. Amino acid sequence: CASSIARGRGEQFF.

The CDR3 loop is CSPTGNTEAFF. The CDR3 DNA reads TGCAGTCCGACAGGGAACACTGAAGCTTTCTTT. V gene TRBV20-1 combines with J gene TRBJ1-1; D perhaps matches TRBD1 (6 bases). This CDR3 contains 11 residues. Germline V CDR1 and CDR2: DFQATT, SNEGSKA (reference sequence). V was trimmed by 8 bases and J by 1 base, leaving 8 bases between them.

The J gene is TRBJ2-7, the V gene TRBV29-1; 11 bases match TRBD2. CDR1 and CDR2 from the germline V gene are SQVTM and ANQGSEA. This CDR3 region has 14 residues. V dropped 5 bases and J dropped 3; count of bases not matched to a gene: 6. As DNA, the CDR3 is TGCAGCGTTATCCTAGCGGGAGGTGGCTACGAGCAGTACTTC. Protein product: CSVILAGGGYEQYF.

This chain uses TRBV5-1 with TRBJ2-1; tentative D call: TRBD2 (6 bases). The germline V gene encodes CDR1 SGHRS and CDR2 YFSETQ. The CDR3 spans 13 residues. V was pared by 2 bases and J by 7 bases, with 10 bases between. CDR3 coding DNA: TGCGCCAGCAGCTTTGCGGGGACTAATGAGCAGTTCTTC. This codes for CASSFAGTNEQFF.

The chain carries TRBV11-1 and TRBJ2-4; D is unclear. Trimming took 1 base from V and 0 from J, leaving 10 bases between them. The germline CDR1 and CDR2 sequences are SGHAT and FQDESV (reference sequence). This CDR3 region has 16 residues. This chain's CDR3 is CASSLGSRVAKNIQYF. The CDR3 DNA is TGTGCCAGCAGCTTAGGTAGCCGGGTAGCCAAAAACATTCAGTACTTC.

This chain uses TRBV29-1 with TRBJ2-5; 7 bases agree with TRBD1. CDR1 and CDR2 from the germline V gene are SQVTM and ANQGSEA. The CDR3 has 12 residues. The trim removed 7 bases at V and 4 bases at J, leaving 6 bases unmatched. CDR3 amino acids: CSAGDRAETQYF. CDR3 DNA sequence: TGCAGCGCAGGGGACAGAGCAGAGACCCAGTACTTC.

In this sample, this clone turned up once. V and J are TRBV4-1 and TRBJ2-3, with a tentative D call TRBD2 (5 bases). Trimming cost V 3 bases and J 0 bases, with 7 bases left between them. Per germline, CDR1 MGHRA and CDR2 YSYEKL. The CDR3 has 14 amino acids. CDR3 in amino acids: CASSQRTSTDTQYF. DNA for the CDR3: TGCGCCAGCAGCCAGAGGACTAGCACAGATACGCAGTATTTT.

This chain uses TRBV5-1 with TRBJ1-5; 9 bases agree with TRBD1. Germline trimming cut 4 bases from V and 9 bases from J; bases unmatched to any gene: 5. Germline assignment: CDR1 SGHRS and CDR2 YFSETQ. The CDR3 is 13 amino acids. CDR3 sequence: CASSTGQGWPQHF. The DNA for the CDR3 is TGCGCCAGCAGCACGGGACAGGGTTGGCCCCAGCATTTT.

The CDR3 DNA reads as TGCGCCAGCAGCTTGGGCCAGAGCACAGATACGCAGTATTTT. Protein sequence: CASSLGQSTDTQYF. The V and J genes are TRBV5-1 and TRBJ2-3; D ambiguous. Germline loops: CDR1 SGHRS, CDR2 YFSETQ. Between the trimmed V and J ends, which lost 0 bases and 0 bases, there was a span of 5 bases. This CDR3 has 14 residues.

This clone appeared a few times. This chain links TRBV4-1 with TRBJ1-4; no clear D gene. Trimming shortened V by 4 bases and J by 0 bases, and 12 bases separated the two germline ends. CDR3 length equals 16 residues. The germline gives CDR1 MGHRA, CDR2 YSYEKL. The DNA of the CDR3 is TGCGCCAGCAGCCGCGCAACCCCGGCAACTAATGAAAAACTGTTTTTT. Translating it yields CASSRATPATNEKLFF.

The CDR3 sequence: CASSVDRASYNEQFF. For the CDR3, the DNA is TGTGCCAGCAGCGTAGACAGGGCATCCTACAATGAGCAGTTCTTC. This chain connects TRBV2 to TRBJ2-1; 7 nucleotides line up with TRBD1. J gave up 1 base and V 6 bases, and 6 bases lay outside the gene matches. Germline V CDR1 and CDR2: SNHLY, FYNNEI. This CDR3 has 15 residues. Variable domain in full (rest from reference TRBV2 and TRBJ2-1): EPEVTQTPSHQVTQMGQEVILRCVPISNHLYFYWYRQILGQKVEFLVSFYNNEISEKSEIFDDQFSVERPDGSNFTLKIRSTKLEDSAMYFCASSVDRASYNEQFFGPGTRLTVL.

The V call is TRBV25-1, the J call TRBJ2-3, with 8 bases fitting TRBD2. The CDR3 has 14 residues. J was trimmed by 3 bases and V by 5 bases; bases with no gene match: 4. Germline V gives CDR1 MGHDK, CDR2 SYGVNS. CDR3 sequence reads: CASSLAGGTDTQYF. The CDR3 DNA follows: TGTGCCAGCAGTCTTGCGGGAGGAACAGATACGCAGTATTTT.

This chain joins TRBV5-4 and TRBJ2-7; possible D gene TRBD1, 6 bases. V was clipped by 0 bases and J by 3 bases, with 7 bases between them. Germline V CDR1 and CDR2: SGHNT, YYREEE (reference sequence). The CDR3 has 13 residues. CDR3 coding DNA: TGTGCCAGCAGCTTGGGGGGGCTCTACGAGCAGTACTTC. Its translation: CASSLGGLYEQYF. The full variable domain, completed using reference TRBV5-4 and TRBJ2-7, is ETGVTQSPTHLIKTRGQQVTLRCSSQSGHNTVSWYQQALGQGPQFIFQYYREEENGRGNFPPRFSGLQFPNYSSELNVNALELDDSALYLCASSLGGLYEQYFGPGTRLTVT.

This clone turned up a few times. The chain joins TRBV7-2 to TRBJ1-2; no firm D call. Trimming stripped 3 bases from V and 7 bases from J, with 9 bases between. The CDR3 spans 12 residues. CDR1 and CDR2 (germline): SGHTA, FQGNSA. The DNA of the CDR3 is TGTGCCAGCAGCTTCGGCGCGGCTGGCTACACCTTC. It encodes CASSFGAAGYTF.